Included here is one TCR beta chain sequence, with context. This clonotype was counted at least ten times. It has no known antigen specificity. Qualities for individual bases were not recorded, and no much larger clone is one base off. The entry originates in a study of naive and memory T cell subsets (dated by TCRdb to about 2017). About the study as a whole: In the figure summarizing the skin biopsy and whole blood samples, 10 or so blood donors, 7 tuberculin skin test biopsies and 3 saline control biopsies were reported. Skin biopsies were collected from tuberculin skin test sites or from saline-injected control sites and were processed for RNA extraction as previously described. PCR2 was typically run as a SYBR Green qPCR and stopped at a set threshold, although low-input samples could use end-point PCR of around 6 cycles instead. What the research found in general, with its limitations: TCR sequences were reportedly recovered from both types of skin biopsy, with far more TCRs being found at tuberculin skin test sites. The RNA-based method was acknowledged to be potentially sensitive to changes in TCR transcripts with T cell activation and differentiation. The paper did not give details of skin biopsy collection and RNA processing, instead referencing earlier studies for those details. The larger number of TCRs found at tuberculin skin test sites was interpreted as T cell infiltration of a delayed type IV hypersensitivity reaction.

Receptor amplification or capture employed UMI-ligation and nested PCR. For the blood and skin samples, reverse transcription of TCR RNA was done with SuperScript IV along with alpha and beta constant region primers. The ligated cDNA was amplified by four rounds of PCR, in which nested alpha and beta constant region primers were used together with the SP2 primer. Using T4 RNA ligase 1, an oligonucleotide carrying both the Illumina SP2 primer and a UMI was ligated onto the 3' end of the cDNA. The 12-nucleotide UMI consisted of two random hexamers with an eight-base spacer between the hexamers to prevent hairpin formation. From the second PCR onward, the TCR alpha and beta chain libraries were handled separately, and dual indexing was used for multiplexing. After pooling, the indexed libraries were analyzed by capillary electrophoresis and sequenced on either an Illumina MiSeq or NextSeq. PhiX DNA at about 4.5-8% was spiked into libraries to increase base diversity and improve cluster recognition. As for the original processing: Demultiplexor extracted UMIs from read 2, combined them with read 1 TCR sequence, and split reads by sample indices. V and J genes and V-J junctions were identified by Decombinator, and each TCR was assigned a five-part identifier that included V and J deletions. Collapsinator used UMIs to correct sequencing errors and PCR amplification heterogeneity, yielding UMI-based abundance per TCR. Identifiers were converted to nucleotide sequence by CDR3Translator and translated to amino acids, and CDR3 regions were extracted on the basis of terminal motifs. After normalization to the amount of input RNA, the error-corrected alpha and beta TCR counts from blood and from skin were compared. TCRdb reanalyzed the raw reads on its own, using fastp at Q25 for trimming and MiXCR for clone calling, and kept in-frame beta chains. CDR3 protein sequences are deduplicated, and each keeps its most common genes and DNA. Clone size and V and J calls follow TCRdb, not the original study. The sample table lists 15,000 to 20,000 distinct CDR3 sequences, 8.5% to 10% of them with a count of one. Over 6.5% of the sample comes from the top ten.

Sample treatment or condition, as interpreted from the label and publication: skin biopsy from PPD injection site in Mantoux-positive individual. Total RNA was treated with RQ1 DNase, without cell sorting, prior to reverse transcription, with an input of roughly 1 to 1000 ng being targeted. A robust, sensitive protocol for the amplification, sequencing and analysis of TCRs was described in the study, in which 3' ligation of a UMI-containing oligonucleotide to TCR cDNA was used. In individuals with a positive Mantoux test, tuberculin skin test biopsies were taken from sites that had been injected with PPD. Libraries were prepared from skin biopsies and whole blood so that pipeline robustness could be tested in samples in which T cells form a minority population. The germline V gene gives CDR1 as MDHEN and CDR2 as SYDVKM. The CDR3 holds 12 amino acids from the cysteine to the phenylalanine. The sequence is cut down to CDR3 DNA, 36 bases in frame from base 1. The junction carries 7 bases between V and J, which are trimmed by 2 bases and 5 bases respectively.

The rearranged segments are TRBV28 and TRBJ2-7, with TRBD2 tentatively as D gene (6 bases match). The sequence derives from an adult in good health. The sequencing used skin, collected from a tuberculin skin test site. The CDR3 loop reads CASSLGGNEQYF. Read as DNA, the sequence is TGTGCCAGCAGTTTAGGGGGGAACGAGCAGTACTTC.